This TCR beta chain was sequenced during a study of T cell repertoires in cytomegalovirus infection. On the study more broadly: CMV infection and matching HLA type were both indicated by public TCR beta signatures.

Trimming removed 2 bases at V and 5 bases at J, with 16 bases between. Germline-derived CDR1 and CDR2 are MDHEN and SYDVKM. The CDR3 runs to 15 residues. This clonotype was recorded at least ten times. TCRdb re-called the reads with MiXCR, one entry per CDR3 protein. This table has approximately 140,000 distinct CDR3 sequences, about 6% appearing once. The V call is TRBV28, the J call TRBJ2-7; D may be TRBD1 (7 bases). What was sequenced was PBMCs. The sequence was obtained from a human donor in good health (CMV status not recorded). Some clones in this sample may be carry-over from other donors' samples. CDR3 DNA: TGTGCCAGCAGTTTAAATTTAGGAGGGGGCGACGAGCAGTACTTC. Translated, it gives CASSLNLGGGDEQYF.